This entry lists 13 T cell receptor beta chains sequenced from one sample in a study of identical twins. TCRdb reanalysed the 5' RACE reads using MiXCR and keeps one entry per CDR3 protein. The sample has roughly 290,000 distinct CDR3 sequences, around 9.7% seen once. The same data also went into a second study, on yellow fever vaccine responses in identical twins.

Sample: CD8+ T cells sorted from blood. The source is a woman in her late teens or twenties in good health.

The chain recombines TRBV11-2 with TRBJ2-7; 8 nucleotides align to TRBD2. V dropped 11 bases and J dropped 2; count of bases not matched to a gene: 8. Germline V gene data show CDR1 as SGHAT and CDR2 as FQNNGV. This CDR3 spans 13 amino acids. This chain's CDR3 is CACTSGGTYEQYF. The CDR3 bases are TGTGCCTGCACTAGCGGAGGGACCTACGAGCAGTACTTC.

This clonotype has more than one count but fewer than ten. This sequence joins TRBV28 and TRBJ2-2; 7 bases map to TRBD2. CDR1 is MDHEN, CDR2 SYDVKM, per germline. J was trimmed by 3 bases and V by 6 bases; bases with no gene match: 10. CDR3 size: 16 residues. CDR3 coding DNA: TGTGCCAGCAGCCTGCGGGGGAAGGGGTACACCGGGGAGCTGTTTTTT. This translates into CASSLRGKGYTGELFF.

The V and J genes are TRBV12-3 or TRBV12-4 and TRBJ2-5; 16 positions agree with TRBD2. CDR3 length: 17 amino acids. V gave up 3 bases and J gave up 4 bases; unmatched junction bases: 5. The CDR3 DNA sequence: TGTGCCAGCAGTTTCCCGGGACTAGCGGGGGGGCCAGAGACCCAGTACTTC. Translation: CASSFPGLAGGPETQYF.

This clonotype was observed at least ten times. The rearrangement joins TRBV28 to TRBJ2-1; D remains unclear. The CDR3 is made up of 15 amino acids. V lost 5 bases, J lost 1 base, and 12 bases lay in between. Germline values: CDR1 MDHEN, CDR2 SYDVKM. CDR3 in amino acids: CASSTDATSYNEQFF. CDR3 in DNA: TGTGCCAGCAGTACGGACGCTACTTCCTACAATGAGCAGTTCTTC. Complete variable domain (other parts from reference TRBV28 and TRBJ2-1): DVKVTQSSRYLVKRTGEKVFLECVQDMDHENMFWYRQDPGLGLRLIYFSYDVKMKEKGDIPEGYSVSREKKERFSLILESASTNQTSMYLCASSTDATSYNEQFFGPGTRLTVL.

The gene calls are TRBV4-3 and TRBJ2-1, with no clear D. The germline V gene encodes CDR1 LGHNA and CDR2 YSLEER. The length of the CDR3 is 14 residues. The V gene lost 1 base and the J gene lost 3 bases, with 7 bases spanning the gap. The DNA for the CDR3 is TGCGCCAGCAGCCAAGTTGCCAGCTACAATGAGCAGTTCTTC. This gives the protein CASSQVASYNEQFF.

J is TRBJ2-5 and V is TRBV11-2; TRBD2 aligns across 10 bases. Per germline, CDR1 SGHAT and CDR2 FQNNGV. This CDR3 region has 19 residues. Trimming took 2 bases from V and 2 from J; bases not matched to a gene: 14. The CDR3 DNA is TGTGCCAGCAGCTTAAATGGGAGGCCAGCGGGGGGGCGGCAAGAGACCCAGTACTTC. The encoded protein is CASSLNGRPAGGRQETQYF.

This clonotype was counted a few times. This chain connects TRBV28 to TRBJ2-7, with unresolved D. The CDR3 extends over 14 amino acids. The V end lost 5 bases, the J end lost 4 bases, and 15 bases lay between the germline ends. CDR1 and CDR2 (germline): MDHEN, SYDVKM. The CDR3 here is CASSPPHGVYEQYF. The CDR3 nucleotides are TGTGCCAGCAGTCCCCCCCATGGGGTATACGAGCAGTACTTC.

This chain joins TRBV4-1 and TRBJ2-5; the D gene is possibly TRBD2 (5 bases). The CDR3 is made up of 14 amino acids. Germline-derived CDR1 and CDR2 are MGHRA and YSYEKL. The V end was cut by 4 bases, the J end by 0 bases, with 9 bases between. In DNA form, the CDR3 reads TGCGCCAGCAGCCGGCCGGGGTACCAAGAGACCCAGTACTTC. This encodes CASSRPGYQETQYF.

This chain uses TRBV11-3 with TRBJ2-3, with TRBD2 matching over 8 bases. The CDR3 consists of 17 residues. Germline assignment: CDR1 SGHNT and CDR2 YENEEA. After removal of 4 bases from V and 2 bases from J, the junction contained 11 bases not matched to a gene. The CDR3 DNA reads as TGTGCCAGCAGCTATAAGGGACTAGGCGGTTCCACAGATACGCAGTATTTT. Its translation is CASSYKGLGGSTDTQYF.

This clonotype was picked up many times. The rearrangement uses TRBV7-9 and TRBJ2-1; 9 bases align to TRBD1. J gave up 9 bases and V 1 base, and 13 bases lay outside the gene matches. The germline gives CDR1 SEHNR, CDR2 FQNEAQ (reference sequence). The CDR3 totals 17 residues. The CDR3 DNA reads as TGTGCCAGCAGCTTAGACCCAACAGGGGGCGTTCGTGGTGAGCAGTTCTTC. It codes for CASSLDPTGGVRGEQFF.

This clonotype came up a few times. The chain couples TRBV29-1 to TRBJ2-7; a weak D match, TRBD2 (6 bases). V was pared by 8 bases and J by 6 bases, with 17 bases between. The germline V gene has CDR1 SQVTM and CDR2 ANQGSEA. This CDR3 comprises 12 residues. As DNA, the CDR3 is TGCAGCACAAGGAATGAGCGGGCCGAGCAGTACTTC. This encodes CSTRNERAEQYF.

This chain joins TRBV10-3 and TRBJ2-1; 9 bases match TRBD2. The CDR3 runs 15 residues. The germline gives CDR1 ENHRY, CDR2 SYGVKD. Trimming at V came to 4 bases and at J to 9 bases, leaving 10 bases not matched to a gene. CDR3 DNA sequence: TGTGCCATCAGTGGAAGTAGCGGGGGACACCCTGAGCAGTTCTTC. Translated: CAISGSSGGHPEQFF.

This clonotype was observed a few times. The chain uses TRBV4-1 and TRBJ2-7; weak D call: TRBD1 (6 bases). The CDR3 spans 16 residues. The germline CDR1 and CDR2 sequences are MGHRA and YSYEKL. Trimming cost V 0 bases and J 3 bases, with 15 bases left between them. CDR3 DNA sequence: TGCGCCAGCAGCCAAGATGCCACGGCAGGGGTCTACGAGCAGTACTTC. This gives the protein CASSQDATAGVYEQYF.